This T cell receptor delta chain was identified during a study of DNA immune sequencing with unique molecular identifiers. Overall study: γδ T cells were magnetically enriched from buffy coats; genomic DNA was sequenced.

About this clone: What it recognizes is unknown. A far larger clone is off by one base, so a read error is likely. This same CDR3 is encoded by further DNA sequences in the sample.

Germline V CDR1 and CDR2: TSWWSYY, QGS. CDR3 length: 26 residues. All 8 TRDV and 4 TRDJ genes were targeted in 32-plex amplification of genomic DNA. The library had 12-nucleotide UMIs introduced over around 3 barcoding cycles, then a second adapter PCR. TCRdb re-called the multiplex PCR reads with CATT. The sample holds around 5,400 delta-chain clones; about 11% are singletons and the top ten take 53%. General study findings and limits: TRDV2 with TRDJ1 was the commonest TRD rearrangement in healthy donors.

TRDV1 is the V gene, and the J gene was not called; the D call of TRDD3 is as the table states it, not checked on the DNA. The sample taken for sequencing was gamma-delta T cells enriched from blood buffy coat, or unenriched PBMCs (not recorded which). The sequence derives from a human donor in good health. The CDR3 DNA sequence: TGTGCTCTTGGGGAACTGGGGTTCCTACAGTCCTTAACTGGGGGATCTTCTTCTTTGTACACCGATAAACTAATCTTT. Protein product: CALGELGFLQSLTGGSSSLYTDKLIF.